What follows are 10 T cell receptor beta chains derived from one specimen sequenced in a study of blood T cell repertoires in COVID-19. The assay was immunoSEQ multiplex PCR, and TCRdb's table has in-frame clones only and misses some. The table lists about 260,000 clones, 86% of them singletons. The specimen sequenced was peripheral blood. Source of these receptors: a man aged 40-50 years who had recovered from COVID-19.

The chain links TRBV28 to TRBJ2-5; possibly TRBD1 for D (5 bases). Germline CDR1 and CDR2: MDHEN and SYDVKM. The length of the CDR3 is 15 residues. V was shortened by 6 bases and J by 2 bases, with 16 bases between the two germline ends. The CDR3 bases are TGTGCCAGCAGCCCTTTTGGCAGGGCTCAAGAGACCCAGTACTTC. This encodes CASSPFGRAQETQYF.

The rearrangement uses TRBV9 and TRBJ2-3; TRBD2 might be the D (6 bases). Between the trimmed V and J ends, which lost 3 bases and 9 bases, there was a span of 14 bases. CDR1 and CDR2 from the germline V gene are SGDLS and YYNGEE. The CDR3 is 13 residues long. The CDR3 reads CASSGGLLDTQYF. The CDR3 coding sequence is TGTGCCAGCAGCGGAGGACTACTCGACACGCAGTATTTT.

The chain carries TRBV2 and TRBJ2-7; TRBD1 is a possible D gene (5 bases). V gave up 6 bases and J gave up 2 bases, with 8 bases separating them. This CDR3 spans 12 amino acids. CDR1 is SNHLY and CDR2 is FYNNEI in the germline V gene. The CDR3 protein is CASSLTAYEQYF. CDR3 in DNA: TGTGCCAGCAGCCTGACAGCCTACGAGCAGTACTTC.

This clone occurred a few times. The V and J genes are TRBV7-2 and TRBJ1-2; D possibly corresponds to TRBD1 (5 bases). This CDR3 region has 16 residues. CDR1 and CDR2 (germline): SGHTA, FQGNSA. V lost 4 bases and J lost 4, with 19 bases in between. CDR3: CASSSKLTRQSYGYTF. In nucleotides, the CDR3 is TGTGCCAGCAGCTCCAAACTGACTAGACAGTCCTATGGCTACACCTTC.

The gene calls are TRBV7-2 and TRBJ1-6, with a weak D call TRBD1 (5 bases). Trimming pared 2 bases from V and 6 bases from J, leaving 17 bases between. The CDR3 loop spans 17 amino acids. CDR1 and CDR2 from the germline V gene are SGHTA and FQGNSA. CDR3 in DNA: TGTGCCAGCAGCTTAAGGGGTCCCGCCGGCCTTAATTCACCCCTCCACTTT. Its protein product is CASSLRGPAGLNSPLHF.

This chain joins TRBV18 and TRBJ2-1; a weak D match, TRBD1 (6 bases). CDR3 length equals 15 residues. Germline loops: CDR1 KGHSH, CDR2 LQKENI. Trimming removed 0 bases at V and 3 bases at J, with 9 bases between. CDR3 DNA: TGTGCCAGCTCACCACCTGGGACAATCTACAATGAGCAGTTCTTC. It specifies CASSPPGTIYNEQFF.

The chain combines TRBV7-9 with TRBJ1-3; 7 bases line up with TRBD1. Germline CDR1 is SEHNR and CDR2 is FQNEAQ (reference sequence). The CDR3 totals 15 residues. V was pared by 6 bases and J by 4 bases, with 9 bases of the junction left unmatched. DNA of the CDR3: TGTGCCAGCAGTATTTCCAGGACAGGAGGAAACACCATATATTTT. It specifies CASSISRTGGNTIYF.

The chain combines TRBV10-3 with TRBJ2-3; 8 bases match TRBD1. V was pared by 6 bases and J by 4 bases, with 9 bases of the junction left unmatched. Germline V gene lookup returns CDR1 ENHRY and CDR2 SYGVKD. This CDR3 has 15 residues. As DNA, the CDR3 is TGTGCCATCAGCGTACGGACAGGGTCAGCAGATACGCAGTATTTT. Protein product: CAISVRTGSADTQYF.

The V and J genes are TRBV6-2 or TRBV6-3 and TRBJ2-1, with D unresolved. Germline CDR1 and CDR2: MNHEY and SVGEGT. The CDR3 loop spans 11 amino acids. V lost 2 bases to trimming and J lost 8 bases, with 4 bases between them. The CDR3 nucleotides read TGTGCCAGCAGTTACCTCCATGAGCAGTTCTTC. Translating gives CASSYLHEQFF.

The J gene is TRBJ1-2, the V gene TRBV6-5; TRBD1 is a possible D gene (5 bases). The germline V gene encodes CDR1 MNHEY and CDR2 SVGAGI. V was cut by 6 bases and J by 0 bases, with 14 bases left in between. The CDR3 consists of 15 residues. CDR3 loop: CASRGRGGANYGYTF. The CDR3 nucleotides read TGTGCCAGCAGAGGCCGTGGGGGGGCTAACTATGGCTACACCTTC.